The 26 T cell receptor beta chains below were found in one sample sequenced in a study of T cell responses to AZD1222 COVID-19 vaccine. Profiling relied on immunoSEQ multiplex PCR, and the TCRdb table lists in-frame clones only, not all of them. Found here are roughly 120,000 clones, roughly 84% of them singletons; the top ten hold 10% to 15%. The sample in question was peripheral blood, obtained on day 0 of AZD1222 vaccination. The receptor source for this set is an adult in good health.

This clone was detected a few times. The rearrangement uses TRBV6-5 and TRBJ2-7, with TRBD1 matching 11 bases. The CDR3 has 14 amino acids. The germline gives CDR1 MNHEY, CDR2 SVGAGI. Trimming cost V 7 bases and J 7 bases; bases outside gene matches: 9. The CDR3 loop is CASTPGTGGLEQYF. CDR3 sequence (DNA): TGTGCCAGCACTCCCGGGACAGGGGGGTTGGAGCAGTACTTC.

The chain has TRBV28 and TRBJ1-2; no clear D gene. Trimming pared 5 bases from V and 6 bases from J, leaving 10 bases between. The CDR3 totals 12 residues. From germline, CDR1 is MDHEN and CDR2 SYDVKM. CDR3 nucleotides: TGTGCCAGCAGTCAAGATCAGGATGGCTACACCTTC. Its translation is CASSQDQDGYTF.

The V and J genes are TRBV27 and TRBJ2-7; 7 bases align to TRBD2. The CDR3 extends over 16 amino acids. Unmatched junction bases numbered 6, after V lost 0 bases and J lost 1 base. Germline V gives CDR1 MNHEY, CDR2 SMNVEV (reference sequence). The CDR3 bases are TGTGCCAGCAGTTTATCAGCAGGGAGGGCGTCCTACGAGCAGTACTTC. It is translated as CASSLSAGRASYEQYF.

This sequence joins TRBV7-9 and TRBJ1-4; D gene unclear. The germline CDR1 and CDR2 sequences are SEHNR and FQNEAQ (reference sequence). There are 17 residues in the CDR3. Trimming pared 3 bases from V and 0 bases from J, leaving 14 bases between. The chain's CDR3 is CASSFVWSIATNEKLFF. The CDR3 DNA is TGTGCCAGCAGCTTCGTATGGTCAATTGCAACTAATGAAAAACTGTTTTTT.

The chain recombines TRBV5-1 with TRBJ2-7; D gene ambiguous. Germline V lookup: CDR1 SGHRS, CDR2 YFSETQ. The CDR3 has 13 residues. The V end was cut by 0 bases, the J end by 4 bases, with 8 bases between. CDR3: CASSLEQLYEQYF. Here the CDR3 DNA reads TGCGCCAGCAGCTTGGAACAGTTATACGAGCAGTACTTC.

V is TRBV5-1 and J is TRBJ2-1; TRBD2 agrees at 14 bases. Germline assignment: CDR1 SGHRS and CDR2 YFSETQ. The CDR3 has 17 amino acids. V trimming: 7 bases; J trimming: 6 bases; junction bases outside the gene matches: 12. DNA of the CDR3: TGCGCCAGCGTACCCGGGACTAGCGGGAGTCTAGTCAATGAGCAGTTCTTC. Protein product: CASVPGTSGSLVNEQFF. The full variable domain, with the rest looked up from reference TRBV5-1 and TRBJ2-1, is KAGVTQTPRYLIKTRGQQVTLSCSPISGHRSVSWYQQTPGQGLQFLFEYFSETQRNKGNFPGRFSGRQFSNSRSEMNVSTLELGDSALYLCASVPGTSGSLVNEQFFGPGTRLTVL.

This chain uses TRBV6-6 with TRBJ2-1; possibly TRBD2 for D (5 bases). CDR3 length equals 15 residues. V was shortened by 2 bases and J by 6 bases, with 14 bases between the two germline ends. Germline V gene lookup returns CDR1 MNHNY and CDR2 SVGAGI (reference sequence). The CDR3 is CASSYRGMGSNEQFF. The CDR3 DNA reads as TGTGCCAGCAGTTACCGGGGAATGGGGAGCAATGAGCAGTTCTTC.

This rearrangement joins TRBV5-3 to TRBJ1-5; D unclear. TRBV5-3 is annotated as an ORF whose role is uncertain. This CDR3 contains 15 residues. Trimming pared 4 bases from V and 3 bases from J, leaving 14 bases between. This CDR3 is CARSPSRVNNQPQHF. CDR3 coding DNA: TGTGCCAGAAGCCCGAGTCGGGTGAACAATCAGCCCCAGCATTTT.

This sequence joins TRBV18 and TRBJ1-1; TRBD1 aligns across 7 bases. There are 16 residues in the CDR3. Per the germline V gene, CDR1 is KGHSH and CDR2 is LQKENI. The trim removed 6 bases at V and 0 bases at J, leaving 10 bases unmatched. CDR3 protein: CASSPVGGGLNTEAFF. CDR3 DNA: TGTGCCAGCTCCCCCGTAGGGGGCGGTTTGAACACTGAAGCTTTCTTT. The variable domain in full, completed from reference TRBV18 and TRBJ1-1, reads NAGVMQNPRHLVRRRGQEARLRCSPMKGHSHVYWYRQLPEEGLKFMVYLQKENIIDESGMPKERFSAEFPKEGPSILRIQQVVRGDSAAYFCASSPVGGGLNTEAFFGQGTRLTVV.

This chain uses TRBV27 with TRBJ1-2; 9 nucleotides match TRBD1. With 5 bases clipped from V and 9 bases from J, the junction kept 10 bases outside the gene matches. The germline CDR1 and CDR2 sequences are MNHEY and SMNVEV (reference sequence). This CDR3 is 14 amino acids long. DNA of the CDR3: TGTGCCAGCAGTCTCGGGACAGGGATTGATAGCTACACCTTC. Its translation: CASSLGTGIDSYTF.

This sequence joins TRBV6-5 and TRBJ1-6, with 9 bases lining up with TRBD1. Unmatched junction bases numbered 5, after V lost 0 bases and J lost 11 bases. This CDR3 has 15 amino acids. Germline V gene data show CDR1 as MNHEY and CDR2 as SVGAGI. CDR3 in amino acids: CASSYSRQGVPPLHF. The CDR3 DNA follows: TGTGCCAGCAGTTACTCGCGACAGGGGGTTCCACCCCTCCACTTT.

V and J are TRBV7-9 and TRBJ2-2, with no clear D. The CDR3 is 16 residues long. With 7 bases removed from V and 2 bases from J, the gap between germline ends came to 17 bases. Germline V gene lookup returns CDR1 SEHNR and CDR2 FQNEAQ (reference sequence). CDR3 DNA: TGTGCCAGCATCAACGCCGCCATAGCAAACACCGGGGAGCTGTTTTTT. Translation gives CASINAAIANTGELFF.

The rearrangement links TRBV11-2 to TRBJ1-2, with 8 bases fitting TRBD1. The V gene's germline CDR1 is SGHAT and CDR2 FQNNGV. The CDR3 has 15 residues. Unmatched junction bases numbered 10, after V lost 6 bases and J lost 4 bases. The CDR3 reads CASSPQGVPSYGYTF. As DNA, the CDR3 is TGTGCCAGCAGTCCACAGGGGGTCCCTTCCTATGGCTACACCTTC.

This chain joins TRBV28 and TRBJ2-7; D is undetermined. Trimming stripped 7 bases from V and 2 bases from J, with 12 bases between. CDR3 length: 13 amino acids. Germline lookup yields CDR1 MDHEN and CDR2 SYDVKM. CDR3 protein: CASKLPQAYEQYF. In DNA, the CDR3 is TGTGCCAGCAAATTACCGCAAGCCTACGAGCAGTACTTC.

Here the CDR3 reads CASSLDPRGNEQFF. CDR3 DNA: TGTGCCAGCAGTTTAGATCCCCGGGGCAATGAGCAGTTCTTC. The rearrangement links TRBV27 to TRBJ2-1; a possible D gene is TRBD2 (5 bases). V was trimmed by 2 bases and J by 6 bases, leaving 11 bases between them. This CDR3 contains 14 residues. Germline V CDR1 and CDR2: MNHEY, SMNVEV (reference sequence).

The chain has TRBV10-3 and TRBJ2-7; no definite D call. V gave up 4 bases and J gave up 2 bases, with 15 bases separating them. This CDR3 is built from 15 residues. Germline V gene sequence: CDR1 ENHRY, CDR2 SYGVKD. Here the CDR3 DNA reads TGTGCCATCAGTGGTCGGGTCGATAATACCTACGAGCAGTACTTC. Protein sequence: CAISGRVDNTYEQYF.

This chain links TRBV18 with TRBJ1-6, with D maybe TRBD1 (6 bases). This CDR3 spans 19 amino acids. Trimming pared 3 bases from V and 7 bases from J, leaving 25 bases between. In germline, CDR1 is KGHSH, CDR2 LQKENI. The chain's CDR3 is CASSPLPLGGGAFNSPLHF. CDR3 in DNA: TGTGCCAGCTCACCTCTGCCCCTAGGAGGGGGGGCCTTCAATTCACCCCTCCACTTT.

The chain has TRBV6-5 and TRBJ2-7; the match to TRBD1 covers 9 bases. Germline V gives CDR1 MNHEY, CDR2 SVGAGI. The trim removed 7 bases at V and 3 bases at J, leaving 10 bases unmatched. This CDR3 contains 15 residues. Here the CDR3 DNA reads TGTGCCAGCACTCCTAAAACGGGACAGGGCTACGAGCAGTACTTC. Amino acid sequence: CASTPKTGQGYEQYF.

V gene TRBV6-5 combines with J gene TRBJ1-2; 7 positions agree with TRBD1. The V segment lost 5 bases and the J segment 2 bases; nucleotides outside the gene matches: 8. The CDR3 loop spans 15 amino acids. Looked up from germline, CDR1 is MNHEY and CDR2 is SVGAGI. The CDR3 DNA reads TGTGCCAGCAGTCAGGACAGGAGATTAAACTATGGCTACACCTTC. Translation gives CASSQDRRLNYGYTF.

The table lists this clone with a count of one. The chain recombines TRBV7-2 with TRBJ1-2; 10 bases agree with TRBD1. CDR3 length equals 18 residues. V lost 3 bases, J lost 4 bases, and 14 bases stayed unmatched. CDR1 is SGHTA and CDR2 is FQGNSA in the germline V gene. The CDR3 bases are TGTGCCAGCAGCTTTAGGACAGGGGGAACGGGCGGGCTCTATGGCTACACCTTC. Encoded protein: CASSFRTGGTGGLYGYTF.

This clone was found once. As DNA, the CDR3 is TGTGCCAGCAGCTTGGAGCCGGGGGCCTACGAGCAGTACTTC. Amino acid sequence: CASSLEPGAYEQYF. The gene calls are TRBV5-5 and TRBJ2-7; perhaps TRBD2 as D (6 bases). Germline values: CDR1 SGHKS, CDR2 YYEKEE (reference sequence). Trimming pared 0 bases from V and 2 bases from J, leaving 9 bases between. The CDR3 spans 14 residues.

The genes are TRBV4-1 and TRBJ2-7, with D perhaps being TRBD1 or TRBD2 (6 bases each). This CDR3 is built from 16 residues. V was trimmed by 0 bases and J by 6 bases, leaving 18 bases between them. Germline CDR1 is MGHRA and CDR2 is YSYEKL. The chain's CDR3 is CASSQDHGGQSSEQYF. The CDR3 DNA sequence: TGCGCCAGCAGCCAAGATCACGGGGGCCAAAGCTCCGAGCAGTACTTC.

The J gene is TRBJ1-3, the V gene TRBV6-6; tentative D call: TRBD1 (5 bases). The germline CDR1 and CDR2 sequences are MNHNY and SVGAGI (reference sequence). V shed 7 bases and J shed 4 bases, with 17 bases lying between them. The CDR3 has 15 residues. The chain's CDR3 is CASTGRDLSGNTIYF. The CDR3 DNA reads as TGTGCCAGCACCGGGAGGGACTTGTCGGGAAACACCATATATTTT.

The V and J genes are TRBV9 and TRBJ2-3; 9 bases match TRBD2. Germline V gene sequence: CDR1 SGDLS, CDR2 YYNGEE. The CDR3 is 15 amino acids. Losses at the gene ends were 3 bases for V and 1 base for J; bases not matched to a gene: 3. The chain's CDR3 is CASSARLAGTDTQYF. CDR3 coding DNA: TGTGCCAGCAGCGCAAGACTAGCGGGCACAGATACGCAGTATTTT.

The V and J genes are TRBV19 and TRBJ1-6; no firm D call. From germline, CDR1 is LNHDA and CDR2 SQIVND (reference sequence). This CDR3 spans 14 amino acids. V lost 6 bases, J lost 8 bases, and 14 bases lay in between. CDR3 amino acids: CASSKAFIDSPLHF. The CDR3 DNA reads TGTGCCAGTAGCAAAGCATTTATTGATTCACCCCTCCACTTT.

This sequence joins TRBV7-2 and TRBJ1-2; D perhaps matches TRBD1 (6 bases). V dropped 10 bases and J dropped 10 bases, with 19 bases sitting between them. The CDR3 contains 12 residues. Germline V gives CDR1 SGHTA, CDR2 FQGNSA. The CDR3 here is CATLYGRQDYTF. For the CDR3, the DNA is TGTGCCACTCTGTATGGAAGACAGGACTACACCTTC.